The 16 T cell receptor beta chains below come from one sample, sequenced in a study of HIV-infected children after antiretroviral therapy interruption. The sample's treatment: PENTA 11 planned treatment interruption arm or continuous ART arm. Unique molecular identifiers were included in an RNA-based 3' RACE TCR library. TCRdb redid the calling of the 3' RACE reads with MiXCR, one entry per CDR3 protein. The table lists about 50,000 distinct CDR3 sequences, 3.5% to 5% of them singletons. The material sequenced was CD45RA+ CD4+ T cells from PBMCs, pooled from several time points, taken from a donor given antiretroviral therapy, either interrupted or continuous. Subset: naive CD4+ CD45RA+ CD45RO- T cells. The source of these receptors is a pool of human donors with HIV.

This clonotype has ten or more counts. V usage is TRBV12-3 or TRBV12-4 and J usage is TRBJ2-3, with a weak D call TRBD2 (6 bases). This CDR3 has 15 amino acids. Between the trimmed V and J ends, which lost 5 bases and 7 bases, there was a span of 19 bases. The CDR3 DNA reads as TGTGCCAGCAGTGCGGGACCTGGGGTTGTGAATACGCAGTATTTT. Protein sequence: CASSAGPGVVNTQYF.

Many counts were recorded for this clonotype. The V call is TRBV27, the J call TRBJ2-3, with D possibly TRBD2 on 5 matching bases. The length of the CDR3 is 14 residues. Germline V gives CDR1 MNHEY, CDR2 SMNVEV (reference sequence). Trimming removed 4 bases from V and 2 bases from J, with 10 bases in between. The CDR3 DNA reads as TGTGCCAGCAGTTACACTAGGGACACAGATACGCAGTATTTT. This codes for CASSYTRDTDTQYF.

At least ten counts were recorded for this clonotype. V usage is TRBV2 and J usage is TRBJ2-7; D is uncertain. The CDR3 is 11 residues long. The germline CDR1 and CDR2 sequences are SNHLY and FYNNEI. V lost 5 bases, J lost 4 bases, and 6 bases lay in between. The CDR3 bases are TGTGCCAGCAGTCAACAGTACGAGCAGTACTTC. Protein sequence: CASSQQYEQYF.

This clonotype appeared many times. The chain combines TRBV2 with TRBJ2-4; D unclear. This CDR3 has 12 amino acids. Trimming cost V 4 bases and J 7 bases, with 8 bases left between them. The germline CDR1 and CDR2 sequences are SNHLY and FYNNEI. The CDR3 nucleotides read TGTGCCAGCAGTGGGAATATGAACATTCAGTACTTC. It encodes CASSGNMNIQYF.

This clonotype was counted ten times or more. J is TRBJ2-7 and V is TRBV28; 7 nucleotides match TRBD2. This CDR3 spans 15 amino acids. V dropped 6 bases and J dropped 6; count of bases not matched to a gene: 14. From germline, CDR1 is MDHEN and CDR2 SYDVKM. The CDR3 DNA reads TGTGCCAGCAGCCCGAGGGCGCGGGGGTGGGGCGAGCAGTACTTC. Translation: CASSPRARGWGEQYF.

The V and J genes are TRBV29-1 and TRBJ1-2, with TRBD1 as a possible D gene (5 bases). The germline CDR1 and CDR2 sequences are SQVTM and ANQGSEA. The CDR3 sequence is 14 residues long. With 5 bases removed from V and 5 bases from J, the gap between germline ends came to 18 bases. The CDR3 reads CSVPLGWGKYGYTF. The CDR3 DNA reads as TGCAGCGTTCCCCTGGGGTGGGGGAAGTATGGCTACACCTTC.

This clonotype was seen ten or more times. The chain recombines TRBV10-1 with TRBJ2-4; D is ambiguous. This CDR3 is 15 amino acids long. Per the germline V gene, CDR1 is WNHNN and CDR2 is SYGVQD (reference sequence). The V gene lost 3 bases and the J gene lost 0 bases, with 9 bases spanning the gap. The CDR3 DNA sequence: TGCGCCAGCAGTGACCCCGGGCTAGCCAAAAACATTCAGTACTTC. Translation: CASSDPGLAKNIQYF.

This clonotype was seen many times. The chain carries TRBV6-2 or TRBV6-3 and TRBJ1-5, with unresolved D. CDR3 length equals 15 residues. V lost 0 bases, J lost 10 bases, and 16 bases lay in between. CDR1 and CDR2 (germline): MNHEY, SVGEGT. The CDR3 bases are TGTGCCAGCAGTTACTCGGACCTGACTGTAGCCCCCCAGCATTTT. Encoded protein: CASSYSDLTVAPQHF.

This clonotype was recorded many times. The J gene is TRBJ1-4, the V gene TRBV5-8, with D possibly being TRBD1 (5 bases). The germline V and J ends were trimmed by 0 bases and 8 bases, with 14 bases remaining between them. From germline, CDR1 is SGHTS and CDR2 YDEGEE. This CDR3 spans 15 amino acids. CDR3 coding DNA: TGTGCCAGCAGCTTGGCCGGGGCAGGGATGGAAAAACTGTTTTTT. Translating it yields CASSLAGAGMEKLFF. The entire variable domain, with the rest obtained from reference TRBV5-8 and TRBJ1-4, is as follows: EAGVTQSPTHLIKTRGQQATLRCSPISGHTSVYWYQQALGLGLQFLLWYDEGEERNRGNFPPRFSGRQFPNYSSELNVNALELEDSALYLCASSLAGAGMEKLFFGSGTQLSVL.

This clonotype was seen repeatedly, ten times or more. The gene calls are TRBV6-5 and TRBJ1-6, with 7 bases fitting TRBD1. The V segment lost 7 bases and the J segment 9 bases; nucleotides outside the gene matches: 12. CDR1 is MNHEY, CDR2 SVGAGI, per germline. The CDR3 extends over 15 amino acids. The CDR3 DNA sequence: TGTGCCAGCACCGTGAGGGCCAGGGGGGCTTCACCCCTCCACTTT. It codes for CASTVRARGASPLHF.

The chain carries TRBV28 and TRBJ1-6; TRBD1 matches at 8 bases. Looked up from germline, CDR1 is MDHEN and CDR2 is SYDVKM. CDR3 length equals 15 residues. The trim removed 2 bases at V and 7 bases at J, leaving 4 bases unmatched. CDR3 bases: TGTGCCAGCAGTTTAGGAGACAGGGGAAATTCACCCCTCCACTTT. As protein: CASSLGDRGNSPLHF.

This clonotype has at least ten counts. V usage is TRBV3-1 and J usage is TRBJ2-6; D ambiguous. Germline assignment: CDR1 LGHDT and CDR2 YNNKEL (reference sequence). V was trimmed by 4 bases and J by 0 bases, leaving 7 bases between them. The CDR3 covers 15 residues. The CDR3 here is CASSPAFSGANVLTF. CDR3 nucleotides: TGTGCCAGCAGCCCAGCCTTCTCTGGGGCCAACGTCCTGACTTTC.

This clonotype was counted many times. The chain is built from TRBV28 and TRBJ1-2; 7 bases line up with TRBD1. The germline CDR1 and CDR2 sequences are MDHEN and SYDVKM. The ends lost 2 bases at V and 4 bases at J; junction bases unmatched: 7. The CDR3 has 15 residues. CDR3 protein: CASSLETGRPYGYTF. DNA for the CDR3: TGTGCCAGCAGTTTAGAGACAGGGCGTCCCTATGGCTACACCTTC.

This clonotype has at least ten counts. This chain joins TRBV4-1 and TRBJ2-5; D may be TRBD1 (5 bases). The germline V gene has CDR1 MGHRA and CDR2 YSYEKL. The CDR3 length is 15 residues. V gave up 0 bases and J gave up 5 bases, with 13 bases separating them. The CDR3 DNA reads as TGCGCCAGCAGCCAAGATGGGGCCACCCCGGAGACCCAGTACTTC. This sequence encodes CASSQDGATPETQYF.

Sample share makes this clonotype medium-sized. The V call is TRBV6-1, the J call TRBJ2-4; D is uncertain. V was clipped by 10 bases and J by 0 bases, with 19 bases between them. Germline CDR1 and CDR2: MNHNS and SASEGT. The CDR3 has 16 amino acids. The CDR3, as DNA: TGTGCCATCTCGTATTCCTTGGCCCAAGCCAAAAACATTCAGTACTTC. This gives the protein CAISYSLAQAKNIQYF.

The chain carries TRBV19 and TRBJ1-2; D remains ambiguous. The CDR3 runs to 15 residues. V was shortened by 7 bases and J by 1 base, with 16 bases between the two germline ends. Germline V gives CDR1 LNHDA, CDR2 SQIVND (reference sequence). The CDR3 here is CASNPQKYINYGYTF. CDR3 bases: TGTGCCAGTAACCCTCAGAAGTATATTAACTATGGCTACACCTTC.